A selection of T cell receptor beta chains follows, all from one sample in a study of tumor-infiltrating lymphocytes in primary liver carcinoma. Each CDR3 protein is one row after TCRdb ran MiXCR on the multiplex PCR reads. The sample contains some 190,000 distinct CDR3 sequences, approximately 80% of which appear only once. The specimen sequenced was tumor tissue from primary liver carcinoma. Receptor source: a middle-aged man with primary liver carcinoma and hepatitis B virus infection. CDR3s include the opening cysteine and the closing phenylalanine or tryptophan. D genes are given only for firm matches. Clone sizes are given selectively: once, few, many, or a class where the clone is expanded.

d_gene	abundance	v_gene	j_gene	CDR3nt	CDR3aa
-	-	TRBV6-1	TRBJ2-3	TGTGCCAACACCCCCGGGACTGGCTCAGATACGCAATATTTT	CANTPGTGSDTQYF
-	-	TRBV4-1	TRBJ2-1	TGCGCCAGCAGCCAAGAAGCAGCGACCTGCTACAATGAACAGTTCTTC	CASSQEAATCYNEQFF
-	-	TRBV7-9	TRBJ2-5	TGTGTCACCAAGGGGGGGACAGAGACCCAGTACTTC	CVTKGGTETQYF
-	-	TRBV29-1	TRBJ1-4	TGCAGCGTTGGCCGGGGACGGAATGAAAAACTGTTTTTT	CSVGRGRNEKLFF
-	few	TRBV11-2	TRBJ2-7	TGTGTCAGTAGCTCTGGACGGCTTTACGCGCGCGAGCAGTACTTC	CVSSSGRLYAREQYF
TRBD2	once	TRBV29-1	TRBJ2-1	TGCAGCGTTGGACAAGCGGGAGGGTTCTACATTGAACAGTTCTTC	CSVGQAGGFYIEQFF
-	-	TRBV29-1	TRBJ2-7	TGCAGCGTTGAACCGCCAGCATCCTTCGAACAGTACTTC	CSVEPPASFEQYF
-	-	TRBV11-2	TRBJ1-5	TGTGCCAGTAGCCCAAAAGGGGGACTGACGAATCAGCCTCAGCATTTT	CASSPKGGLTNQPQHF
-	-	TRBV5-6	TRBJ2-3	TGTGCCAGCAGCAACAGGGCCCGCACAGATACGCAGTATTTT	CASSNRARTDTQYF
-	-	TRBV12-3/TRBV12-4	TRBJ1-1	TGTGCCAACAGTTTCAAAAGCGGCACTCAAGCTTTCTTT	CANSFKSGTQAFF
TRBD2	-	TRBV6-5	TRBJ2-3	TGTGCCAGCAGAACAGAAGCGGGGAGGATGGATACGCGGTATTTT	CASRTEAGRMDTRYF
-	-	TRBV11-2	TRBJ2-7	TGTGCCACCCAGCGGCCGCGCTCTGGGGCCAACTACGAGCAGTACTTC	CATQRPRSGANYEQYF
-	-	TRBV29-1	TRBJ1-2	TGCAGCGTTGAGCAGAGCTCGGGCATGGGCTATGGCTACACCTTC	CSVEQSSGMGYGYTF
-	-	TRBV10-3	TRBJ2-3	TGTGCCATCAGTGACCTGGACGGGAGCACAGATATGCAGTATTTT	CAISDLDGSTDMQYF
TRBD2	-	TRBV11-2	TRBJ2-5	TGTGCCAGCAGCCCTAGCTCAATCCAGGGTACTTGGCGGGAGACCCAAAACTTC	CASSPSSIQGTWRETQNF
-	-	TRBV5-4	TRBJ2-1	TGTGCCAGCAGCACGGATAGTGGGGCATACAATGAGCAGTTCTTC	CASSTDSGAYNEQFF
TRBD2	once	TRBV11-2	TRBJ2-5	TGTGCCAGTAGCTACCGGCGGGAGGGCCGGGGGATCCAGTACTTC	CASSYRREGRGIQYF
-	-	TRBV14	TRBJ2-3	TGCGCCAGCAGCCGAGGATACACGAATACGCAGTATTTT	CASSRGYTNTQYF
TRBD1	once	TRBV7-2	TRBJ2-5	TGTGCCAGCAGCCCGACAGGGCCAGAGGCCCAGTACTTC	CASSPTGPEAQYF
TRBD1	-	TRBV6-1	TRBJ2-7	TGTGCCAGCAATGGGGATCCGGGACAGGGGACCTACAAGCAGTACTTC	CASNGDPGQGTYKQYF
-	-	TRBV7-8	TRBJ2-1	TGTGCCATCAGCTTAGCCTCGGGTAGCTCATTCGGTGAGCAATTCTTC	CAISLASGSSFGEQFF